This entry features one TCR beta chain sequence. V lost 8 bases, J lost 6 bases, and 4 bases stayed unmatched. The CDR3 covers 14 residues. CDR1 is MGHDK and CDR2 is SYGVNS in the germline V gene. The sample comes from a study of blood T cell repertoires in COVID-19. Study-wide context: The United States, Italy and Spain were the sources of the acute and convalescent COVID-19 samples. PBMCs, B-cell-depleted T cells, or T cells were the source of the cDNA or gDNA that made up the material.

In the authors' methods: Quantification of nucleated cells was approximated via reference gene primer amplification. Sequencing used immunoSEQ multiplex PCR; TCRdb keeps in-frame clones, though not all of them. V and J calls and clone size follow that table, whereas D and trimming were derived from the DNA. Here the sample spans approximately 220,000 clones, 80% to 90% being singletons. Sequenced sample: peripheral blood. The clonotype was recovered from a man in his sixties who had recovered from COVID-19. This chain joins TRBV25-1 and TRBJ1-6; 10 nucleotides match TRBD1. This CDR3 reads CASGRTGGNSPLHF. The DNA for the CDR3 is TGTGCCAGCGGTCGGACAGGGGGTAATTCACCCCTCCACTTT.